The 13 T cell receptor beta chains reported below all come from one sample, sequenced in a study of blood T cell repertoires in COVID-19. The method was immunoSEQ multiplex PCR; TCRdb's version includes in-frame clones alone and lacks a portion of them. The table lists approximately 250,000 clones, 85% of them singletons. The sequenced sample consisted of peripheral blood. The receptors come from a man over 45 with COVID-19, enrolled during active disease.

A note on this clone: The junction differs from germline at one of its ends, possibly a read error. The CDR3 DNA sequence: TGTGCTAGCAGCGTCGGGACTAGCGGAAACAATGAGCAGTTCTTC. It translates to CASSVGTSGNNEQFF. V and J are TRBV7-7 and TRBJ2-1, with 11 positions matching TRBD2. The CDR3 consists of 15 residues. Germline CDR1 SSHAT, CDR2 FNYEAQ (reference sequence).

The rearrangement links TRBV6-5 to TRBJ2-5, with D perhaps TRBD2 (6 bases). The CDR3 totals 15 residues. Looked up from germline, CDR1 is MNHEY and CDR2 is SVGAGI. V lost 8 bases and J 3 bases, leaving 19 bases between the germline ends. Here the CDR3 reads CASGGKGLLKETQYF. The CDR3 DNA follows: TGTGCCAGCGGGGGGAAGGGGCTGCTTAAAGAGACCCAGTACTTC.

This sequence joins TRBV27 and TRBJ2-7; possibly TRBD1 for D (5 bases). CDR1 and CDR2 from the germline V gene are MNHEY and SMNVEV (reference sequence). This CDR3 is 14 amino acids long. The germline V and J ends were trimmed by 2 bases and 2 bases, with 10 bases remaining between them. CDR3 region: CASSLTDIPYEQYF. Written as DNA, the CDR3 is TGTGCCAGCAGTTTAACGGACATCCCCTACGAGCAGTACTTC.

The V call is TRBV10-2, the J call TRBJ2-1; 12 positions match TRBD2. J gave up 5 bases and V 8 bases, and 7 bases lay outside the gene matches. The CDR3 has 15 amino acids. Looked up from germline, CDR1 is WSHSY and CDR2 is SAAADI. CDR3 in amino acids: CASHRLAGDNNEQFF. The CDR3 region has the DNA TGCGCCAGCCATAGACTAGCGGGGGATAACAATGAGCAGTTCTTC.

This chain's CDR3 is CSASRQGGTEAFF. The DNA of the CDR3 is TGCAGTGCTAGTCGACAGGGCGGCACTGAAGCTTTCTTT. The chain joins TRBV20-1 to TRBJ1-1, with 7 nucleotides matching TRBD1. With 3 bases clipped from V and 4 bases from J, the junction kept 5 bases outside the gene matches. The CDR3 spans 13 residues. The V gene's germline CDR1 is DFQATT and CDR2 SNEGSKA (reference sequence).

The chain links TRBV5-4 to TRBJ2-3, with D perhaps matching TRBD2 (6 bases). The CDR3 sequence is 15 residues long. CDR1 and CDR2 from the germline V gene are SGHNT and YYREEE (reference sequence). Trimming stripped 1 base from V and 5 bases from J, with 14 bases between. This CDR3 is CASSLFTSRGDTQYF. For the CDR3, the DNA is TGTGCCAGCAGCTTGTTTACTAGCCGGGGAGATACGCAGTATTTT.

This clone came up once. This sequence joins TRBV3-1 (or the pseudogene TRBV3-2) and TRBJ2-3; TRBD1 might be the D (6 bases). Germline lookup yields CDR1 LGHDT and CDR2 YNNKEL (reference sequence). This CDR3 contains 14 residues. Between the trimmed V and J ends, which lost 4 bases and 1 base, there was a span of 9 bases. The CDR3 region has the DNA TGTGCCAGCAGCCCGAGGACAGGCACAGATACGCAGTATTTT. Translating it yields CASSPRTGTDTQYF.

V usage is TRBV6-2 or TRBV6-3 and J usage is TRBJ2-7, with 10 nucleotides matching TRBD2. Germline V CDR1 and CDR2: MNHEY, SVGEGT. V lost 3 bases to trimming and J lost 6 bases; unmatched junction nucleotides: 5. The CDR3 length is 14 residues. The CDR3 DNA sequence: TGTGCCAGCAGTTATGAGCGGGGGGGCTCCGAGCAGTACTTC. Its translation: CASSYERGGSEQYF.

The chain links TRBV6-5 to TRBJ2-2, with D maybe TRBD1 (6 bases). Trimming took off 9 bases at V and 3 bases at J, with 11 bases between the two ends. Germline V gene sequence: CDR1 MNHEY, CDR2 SVGAGI. This CDR3 is 13 amino acids long. This CDR3 reads CASSYRDTGELFF. The CDR3 DNA sequence: TGTGCCAGTTCATACAGGGACACCGGGGAGCTGTTTTTT.

The gene calls are TRBV20-1 and TRBJ2-1; D is uncertain. V was cut by 3 bases and J by 9 bases, with 9 bases left in between. Looked up from germline, CDR1 is DFQATT and CDR2 is SNEGSKA (reference sequence). There are 11 residues in the CDR3. DNA for the CDR3: TGCAGTGCTAGCCCCGGTCGTGAGCAGTTCTTC. Translated: CSASPGREQFF.

The rearrangement uses TRBV3-1 (or the pseudogene TRBV3-2) and TRBJ2-1; 8 nucleotides agree with TRBD2. The V and J ends lost 0 bases and 10 bases, in that order; junction bases with no gene match: 8. This CDR3 has 15 residues. The germline CDR1 and CDR2 sequences are LGHDT and YNNKEL (reference sequence). The CDR3 loop is CASSQDASGRGEQFF. In DNA, the CDR3 is TGTGCCAGCAGCCAAGATGCTAGCGGGCGAGGAGAGCAGTTCTTC.

CDR3 residues: CASSFARDYYEQYF. DNA for the CDR3: TGTGCCAGCAGTTTTGCTAGAGACTACTACGAGCAGTACTTC. The rearrangement links TRBV27 to TRBJ2-7; D might be TRBD2 (5 bases). The CDR3 is 14 residues long. Germline loops: CDR1 MNHEY, CDR2 SMNVEV (reference sequence). Trimming left V 3 bases short and J 3 bases short, with 12 bases between.

This chain connects TRBV11-1 to TRBJ2-7, with 8 positions matching TRBD1. The J segment lost 5 bases and the V segment lost 8 bases, leaving 8 bases of the junction unmatched. Germline lookup yields CDR1 SGHAT and CDR2 FQDESV (reference sequence). The CDR3 runs 13 residues. The CDR3 region has the DNA TGTGCCAGCGCTAGGACAGGGAAAAACGAGCAGTACTTC. This sequence encodes CASARTGKNEQYF.